This T cell receptor (beta chain) was sequenced during a study of T cells in Graves' hyperthyroidism and ophthalmopathy. Study conclusions and caveats: Prediction of ophthalmopathy progression came a median around 6.5 months pre-onset. Expanded thyroid clonotypes (above 0.001) were mostly also found in blood.

Germline V gene data show CDR1 as LGHNA and CDR2 as YSLEER. V lost 0 bases, J lost 4 bases, and 15 bases lay in between. This CDR3 spans 16 amino acids. In this sample, this clonotype turned up many times. The antigen remains undetermined. Amplified regions were TCR beta CDR3 sequences from RNA transcripts. First-round RT-PCR of the TCR CDR3 relied on the HTBI primer set. In TCRdb, the multiplex PCR reads were re-called with MiXCR into one record per CDR3 protein. This table has nearly 750,000 distinct CDR3 sequences, 35% appearing once. Graves' hyperthyroidism was deemed stable given no ophthalmopathy progression within 18 months. Uncontrolled infections, other autoimmune diseases, pregnancy or lactation led to exclusion of patients.

The chain joins TRBV4-3 to TRBJ2-5; TRBD1 is a possible D gene (5 bases). Sequencing input: blood. The receptor was derived from a woman in her thirties or forties with Graves' hyperthyroidism. CDR3 sequence: CASSQDGAGLGETQYF. CDR3 in DNA: TGCGCCAGCAGCCAAGATGGGGCAGGGTTGGGAGAGACCCAGTACTTC.